One and the same sample provided the 6 T cell receptor beta chains below, sequenced in a study of Graves' ophthalmopathy and Graves' hyperthyroidism. Beta-chain TCR CDR3 regions were amplified from RNA transcripts. The workflow started with a first-round RT-PCR run with HTBI primers and then moved on to a second-round multiplex PCR. TCRdb passed the multiplex PCR reads through MiXCR, listing each CDR3 protein once. Among 740,000 or so distinct CDR3 sequences listed, around 40% were seen once. The specimen was peripheral blood. All receptors come from an adult man with Graves' ophthalmopathy.

The V call is TRBV20-1, the J call TRBJ1-2; possibly TRBD1 for D (6 bases). The germline V gene has CDR1 DFQATT and CDR2 SNEGSKA (reference sequence). The CDR3 runs 13 residues. V lost 4 bases and J lost 4, with 13 bases in between. CDR3 region: CSAIRGLSYGYTF. CDR3 DNA: TGCAGTGCTATACGGGGGCTGAGCTATGGCTACACCTTC.

This clonotype was picked up many times. The rearrangement uses TRBV10-2 and TRBJ2-2, with 8 bases fitting TRBD2. Germline V gene data show CDR1 as WSHSY and CDR2 as SAAADI. The CDR3 is made up of 15 amino acids. With 5 bases clipped from V and 4 bases from J, the junction kept 6 bases outside the gene matches. The CDR3 spells CASSLAGGGTGELFF. The DNA of the CDR3 is TGCGCCAGCAGTCTAGCGGGCGGAGGCACCGGGGAGCTGTTTTTT.

There are many counts of this clonotype. The chain uses TRBV10-3 and TRBJ2-5; D is unresolved. V shed 4 bases and J shed 2 bases, with 5 bases lying between them. From germline, CDR1 is ENHRY and CDR2 SYGVKD. There are 12 residues in the CDR3. Here the CDR3 reads CAISAQQETQYF. CDR3 DNA sequence: TGTGCCATCAGTGCACAGCAAGAGACCCAGTACTTC.

This clonotype occurred many times. The chain links TRBV6-5 to TRBJ1-6; 9 positions match TRBD1. The CDR3 sequence is 14 residues long. The trim removed 7 bases at V and 8 bases at J, leaving 6 bases unmatched. CDR1 and CDR2 from the germline V gene are MNHEY and SVGAGI. The CDR3 is CASNVGQGYSPLHF. Here the CDR3 DNA reads TGTGCCAGCAACGTCGGACAGGGGTATTCACCCCTCCACTTT.

This clonotype was observed many times. The chain links TRBV12-3 or TRBV12-4 to TRBJ1-2, with a possible D match to TRBD1 (6 bases). Trimming removed 6 bases at V and 7 bases at J, with 15 bases between. CDR3 length: 13 residues. The CDR3 coding sequence is TGTGCCAGCAGCTCCCGGGGGCGAGTTGGCTACACCTTC. Its translation: CASSSRGRVGYTF.

The chain combines TRBV25-1 with TRBJ1-2; 7 bases are shared with TRBD1. There are 14 residues in the CDR3. The germline V gene encodes CDR1 MGHDK and CDR2 SYGVNS. J was trimmed by 6 bases and V by 5 bases; bases with no gene match: 9. This CDR3 is CASSPRQGFHGYTF. The CDR3 nucleotides read TGTGCCAGCAGTCCCCGACAGGGTTTCCATGGCTACACCTTC.